These T cell receptor beta chains were read from a single sample in a study of T cell clones after liver transplantation. Profiling relied on immunoSEQ multiplex PCR, and the TCRdb table lists in-frame clones only, not all of them. The sample consists of approximately 100,000 clones, around 83% of them appearing once. Sequenced here: CD4+ T cells from blood, sampled before liver transplant. These receptor sequences come from a human donor who received a liver transplant. CDR3s include the opening cysteine and the closing phenylalanine or tryptophan. Fields, in order: clone size, D gene, V gene, J gene, CDR3 DNA, CDR3 protein. A D gene is named only where the DNA matches it firmly. The listing skips clone size in some rows; elsewhere it reads once, few, many or a size class.

-,TRBD1,TRBV18,TRBJ2-3,TGTGCCAGCTCATCGACAGGGGGGAGCACAGATACGCAGTATTTT,CASSSTGGSTDTQYF
-,TRBD1,TRBV25-1,TRBJ2-1,TGTGCCAGCAGACCAGGACAGGGGGCGAGGGGGAATGAGCAGTTCTTC,CASRPGQGARGNEQFF
-,-,TRBV9,TRBJ1-3,TGTGCCAGCAGCGTAGACCATGGAAACACCATATATTTT,CASSVDHGNTIYF
-,TRBD1,TRBV27,TRBJ1-1,TGTGCCAGCGAAGGACAGGGAACTTCTGAAGCTTTCTTT,CASEGQGTSEAFF
few,-,TRBV7-2,TRBJ2-4,TGTGCCAGCAGCTTAGTACAGCCAAACATTCAGTACTTC,CASSLVQPNIQYF
-,-,TRBV5-6,TRBJ2-5,TGTGCCAGCAGTTCTTACTCTGGGGGAGAGACCCAGTACTTC,CASSSYSGGETQYF
-,TRBD1,TRBV7-2,TRBJ2-4,TGTGCCAGCAGCCAGGACAGGGGAGCCAAAAACATTCAGTACTTC,CASSQDRGAKNIQYF
-,TRBD1,TRBV2,TRBJ2-1,TGTGCCAGCAGTGAACAGGGGGAGTACAATGAGCAGTTCTTC,CASSEQGEYNEQFF
few,-,TRBV7-2,TRBJ1-6,TGTGCCAGCAGCTCCGGCTTCTGGGGGGGCGTATCACCCCTCCACTTT,CASSSGFWGGVSPLHF
-,TRBD2,TRBV18,TRBJ2-1,TGTGCCAGCTCACCACTAGCGGGAGGGGACAATGAGCAGTTCTTC,CASSPLAGGDNEQFF
-,-,TRBV6-1,TRBJ2-1,TGTGCCAGCAGTGTCCACAATGAGCAGTTCTTC,CASSVHNEQFF
-,TRBD1,TRBV29-1,TRBJ1-2,TGCAGCGTTGGACAGGGGAGGTTTAACTATGGCTACACCTTC,CSVGQGRFNYGYTF
-,TRBD1,TRBV29-1,TRBJ2-7,TGCAGCGTTGCAAGACAGGGGAGGTCCTACGAGCAGTACTTC,CSVARQGRSYEQYF
-,TRBD2,TRBV7-9,TRBJ2-7,TGTGCCAGCAGCTATCTAGCGGTGAGCTCCTACGAGCAGTACTTC,CASSYLAVSSYEQYF
-,-,TRBV7-2,TRBJ1-3,TGTGCCAGCAGCTTAGACGGTGTCTCTGGAAACACCATATATTTT,CASSLDGVSGNTIYF
-,TRBD1,TRBV10-3,TRBJ1-1,TGTGCCATCAGTCAGGGGGGAGGTATTGAAGCTTTCTTT,CAISQGGGIEAFF
-,-,TRBV6-5,TRBJ2-3,TGTGCCAGCAGTAAGCCTGGCACAGATACGCAGTATTTT,CASSKPGTDTQYF
-,-,TRBV29-1,TRBJ2-3,TGCAGCGTCGTCCCCTTTAGTACTAGCCGAGATACGCAGTATTTT,CSVVPFSTSRDTQYF
-,-,TRBV2,TRBJ2-1,TGTGCCAGCAGTCCTATCGTTGGGAGGAATGAGCAGTTCTTC,CASSPIVGRNEQFF
-,-,TRBV5-1,TRBJ2-5,TGCGCCAGCAGCTTATCCAACCAAGAGACCCAGTACTTC,CASSLSNQETQYF
once,TRBD1,TRBV6-5,TRBJ2-7,TGTGCCAGCAGAAGACAGGGGTCCTACGAGCAGTACTTC,CASRRQGSYEQYF
few,TRBD1,TRBV29-1,TRBJ1-1,TGCAGCGGCGAACAGGGGTTGAACACTGAAGCTTTCTTT,CSGEQGLNTEAFF
-,-,TRBV30,TRBJ2-7,TGTGCCTGGAGCGGGGGGCAGACCTACGAGCAGTACTTC,CAWSGGQTYEQYF
-,TRBD2,TRBV5-1,TRBJ2-2,TGCGCCAGCAACCCTGCTCTATTGGTAGCGGGAGGAACCGGGGAGCTGTTTTTT,CASNPALLVAGGTGELFF